These 19 T cell receptor beta chains were sequenced from one sample in a study of blood T cell repertoires in COVID-19. Assay used: immunoSEQ multiplex PCR; TCRdb lists only in-frame clones, some missing. The table has about 14,000 clones, roughly 80% seen once. Sequenced input: peripheral blood. The receptors were gathered from a woman at least 80 years old with acute or convalescent COVID-19.

The chain has TRBV3-1 (or the pseudogene TRBV3-2) and TRBJ2-4; D gene ambiguous. CDR1 LGHDT and CDR2 YNNKEL come from the germline V gene (reference sequence). This CDR3 is 17 amino acids long. The V end lost 5 bases, the J end lost 4 bases, and 21 bases lay between the germline ends. The CDR3 here is CASSGISPICKKNIQYF. The DNA of the CDR3 is TGTGCCAGCAGCGGTATTAGTCCCATTTGCAAAAAAAACATTCAGTACTTC.

The chain has TRBV7-9 and TRBJ2-5; 11 nucleotides line up with TRBD2. The V and J ends lost 5 bases and 5 bases, in that order; junction bases with no gene match: 7. CDR3 length equals 15 residues. Germline V gene data show CDR1 as SEHNR and CDR2 as FQNEAQ (reference sequence). The CDR3 nucleotides read TGTGCCAGCAGCCTTAGCGGGGGGGCTCGGGAGACCCAGTACTTC. Its protein product is CASSLSGGARETQYF.

The chain uses TRBV18 and TRBJ2-2; D is undetermined. Germline-derived CDR1 and CDR2 are KGHSH and LQKENI. This CDR3 spans 14 amino acids. Trimming took 0 bases from V and 5 from J, leaving 7 bases between them. The CDR3 sequence is CASSPPIVTGELFF. The DNA of the CDR3 is TGTGCCAGCTCACCACCGATAGTTACCGGGGAGCTGTTTTTT.

The genes are TRBV10-1 and TRBJ2-3, with 10 positions matching TRBD2. The CDR3 runs 16 residues. V dropped 0 bases and J dropped 4; count of bases not matched to a gene: 4. CDR1 is WNHNN, CDR2 SYGVQD, per germline (reference sequence). In DNA, the CDR3 is TGCGCCAGCAGTGAGTCTAGCGGGGGGAGGTCAGATACGCAGTATTTT. The encoded protein is CASSESSGGRSDTQYF.

The V and J genes are TRBV6-5 and TRBJ2-7, with D maybe TRBD1 (6 bases). With 7 bases removed from V and 4 bases from J, the gap between germline ends came to 14 bases. Germline V gives CDR1 MNHEY, CDR2 SVGAGI. This CDR3 has 13 amino acids. CDR3 bases: TGTGCCAGCATTAAGACAGGTGGATACGAGCAGTACTTC. This encodes CASIKTGGYEQYF.

The genes are TRBV27 and TRBJ1-6; 9 bases line up with TRBD1. This CDR3 contains 17 residues. Germline-derived CDR1 and CDR2 are MNHEY and SMNVEV (reference sequence). The ends lost 6 bases at V and 0 bases at J; junction bases unmatched: 6. The chain's CDR3 is CASSPTGGSSYNSPLHF. The DNA of the CDR3 is TGTGCCAGCAGCCCGACAGGGGGGAGCTCCTATAATTCACCCCTCCACTTT.

This chain links TRBV19 with TRBJ1-4, with 9 bases aligning to TRBD1. Trimming took 9 bases from V and 2 from J; bases not matched to a gene: 7. The CDR3 is 15 residues long. In germline, CDR1 is LNHDA, CDR2 SQIVND (reference sequence). The CDR3 DNA sequence: TGTGCCAGCGGGACAGGGATTCCCACTAATGAAAAACTGTTTTTT. It is translated as CASGTGIPTNEKLFF.

The V and J genes are TRBV5-1 and TRBJ2-2; weak D call: TRBD1 (6 bases). This CDR3 region has 17 residues. From germline, CDR1 is SGHRS and CDR2 YFSETQ. Trimming left V 7 bases short and J 0 bases short, with 19 bases between. In nucleotides, the CDR3 is TGCGCCAGCGCCCCTCGCTCGGGACAATCGAACACCGGGGAGCTGTTTTTT. This encodes CASAPRSGQSNTGELFF. The whole variable domain, filled in from reference TRBV5-1 and TRBJ2-2, reads KAGVTQTPRYLIKTRGQQVTLSCSPISGHRSVSWYQQTPGQGLQFLFEYFSETQRNKGNFPGRFSGRQFSNSRSEMNVSTLELGDSALYLCASAPRSGQSNTGELFFGEGSRLTVL.

The chain uses TRBV5-1 and TRBJ1-5; TRBD1 agrees at 7 bases. CDR1 is SGHRS, CDR2 YFSETQ, per germline. The ends lost 0 bases at V and 1 base at J; junction bases unmatched: 4. This CDR3 comprises 16 residues. CDR3: CASSLEGGASNQPQHF. CDR3 nucleotides: TGCGCCAGCAGCTTGGAAGGGGGCGCGAGCAATCAGCCCCAGCATTTT.

This rearrangement joins TRBV10-3 to TRBJ1-4, with D possibly matching TRBD1 (6 bases). The V gene lost 6 bases and the J gene lost 5 bases, with 13 bases spanning the gap. Germline assignment: CDR1 ENHRY and CDR2 SYGVKD. The CDR3 contains 14 residues. This CDR3 reads CAIRAQGPNEKLFF. The CDR3 DNA reads as TGTGCCATCAGGGCACAGGGACCGAATGAAAAACTGTTTTTT.

This chain links TRBV7-2 with TRBJ2-1; D is unclear. This CDR3 contains 13 residues. V was pared by 7 bases and J by 5 bases, with 12 bases between. CDR1 SGHTA and CDR2 FQGNSA come from the germline V gene. As DNA, the CDR3 is TGTGCCAGCACCCAGGTTTGGAACAATGAGCAGTTCTTC. This encodes CASTQVWNNEQFF.

The rearrangement links TRBV30 to TRBJ1-2, with 9 bases identical to TRBD1. The CDR3 sequence is 13 residues long. The ends lost 3 bases at V and 6 bases at J; junction bases unmatched: 5. Germline values: CDR1 GTSNPN, CDR2 SVGIG (reference sequence). Here the CDR3 DNA reads TGTGCCTGGAGGAAAACAGGGGGCGATGGCTACACCTTC. This translates into CAWRKTGGDGYTF.

There are a few counts of this clone. V gene TRBV6-5 combines with J gene TRBJ2-7; D not certain. V dropped 0 bases and J dropped 3 bases, with 9 bases sitting between them. This CDR3 has 14 amino acids. Per germline, CDR1 MNHEY and CDR2 SVGAGI. As DNA, the CDR3 is TGTGCCAGCAGTTACTCGGCAGGCCGCTACGAGCAGTACTTC. Translated: CASSYSAGRYEQYF.

The chain carries TRBV9 and TRBJ1-3; D call uncertain. Trimming removed 0 bases from V and 2 bases from J, with 12 bases in between. The germline gives CDR1 SGDLS, CDR2 YYNGEE. This CDR3 is built from 16 residues. This chain's CDR3 is CASSVATRATGNTIYF. The CDR3 DNA reads as TGTGCCAGCAGCGTAGCTACGCGGGCAACTGGAAACACCATATATTTT.

The chain recombines TRBV7-8 with TRBJ2-4, with TRBD1 matching over 12 bases. Germline CDR1 SGHVS, CDR2 FQNEAQ. Germline trimming cut 5 bases from V and 0 bases from J; bases unmatched to any gene: 8. CDR3 length equals 18 residues. The DNA of the CDR3 is TGTGCCAGCAGCACCTCCGGGACAGGGGGCGCAGCCAAAAACATTCAGTACTTC. This gives the protein CASSTSGTGGAAKNIQYF. The entire variable domain, with the rest obtained from reference TRBV7-8 and TRBJ2-4, is as follows: GAGVSQSPRYKVAKRGQDVALRCDPISGHVSLFWYQQALGQGPEFLTYFQNEAQLDKSGLPSDRFFAERPEGSVSTLKIQRTQQEDSAVYLCASSTSGTGGAAKNIQYFGAGTRLSVL.

The genes are TRBV7-9 and TRBJ2-5, with 7 bases fitting TRBD1. Per the germline V gene, CDR1 is SEHNR and CDR2 is FQNEAQ (reference sequence). The CDR3 sequence is 17 residues long. V dropped 5 bases and J dropped 1; count of bases not matched to a gene: 13. The CDR3 bases are TGTGCCAGCAGCCGCCAACGGGGCTCAGGGGGCCAAGAGACCCAGTACTTC. This translates into CASSRQRGSGGQETQYF.

This clone was counted a few times. V usage is TRBV6-4 and J usage is TRBJ1-5; D may be TRBD1 (5 bases). The CDR3 totals 14 residues. Germline-derived CDR1 and CDR2 are MRHNA and SNTAGT. V lost 4 bases and J 2 bases, leaving 9 bases between the germline ends. The CDR3 spells CASSVEGGNQPQHF. The CDR3 bases are TGTGCCAGCAGTGTGGAAGGGGGCAATCAGCCCCAGCATTTT.

The J gene is TRBJ2-7, the V gene TRBV5-4, with D perhaps TRBD2 (6 bases). The germline CDR1 and CDR2 sequences are SGHNT and YYREEE (reference sequence). With 4 bases removed from V and 6 bases from J, the gap between germline ends came to 14 bases. This CDR3 contains 13 residues. CDR3 loop: CASSHSEGTEQYF. The CDR3 nucleotides are TGTGCCAGCAGCCACTCGGAGGGCACCGAGCAGTACTTC.

The V gene is TRBV28, the J gene TRBJ1-1; 8 positions agree with TRBD1. CDR1 and CDR2 (germline): MDHEN, SYDVKM. This CDR3 has 13 residues. The junction had 8 bases not matched to a gene; V was cut back by 5 bases and J by 9 bases. CDR3: CASSPGQGGKAFF. As DNA, the CDR3 is TGTGCCAGCAGTCCCGGACAGGGTGGGAAAGCTTTCTTT.